This T cell receptor beta chain derives from a study of response to subunit inactivated influenza vaccine. Broader study findings: Few additional T cells are recruited per seasonal influenza vaccination, authors suggested.

This CDR3 spans 12 amino acids. V shed 4 bases and J shed 4 bases, with 8 bases lying between them. Germline CDR1 reads SQVTM; CDR2 reads ANQGSEA. TCRdb used MiXCR to reprocess the RT-PCR reads, holding one entry per CDR3 protein. The sample includes a few hundred thousand distinct CDR3 sequences, 14% of them seen just once. Concerning this clonotype: No antigen is known for it.

V and J are TRBV29-1 and TRBJ1-5, with D uncertain. The starting material was PBMCs from blood, obtained roughly 12 days after vaccination. The sequence was obtained from a man between 45 and 60 years old who received an inactivated influenza vaccine. The CDR3 nucleotides are TGCAGCGTTGTTGAGGCTAATCAGCCCCAGCATTTT. Its protein is CSVVEANQPQHF.